These 32 T cell receptor delta chains came from one sample sequenced in a study of γδ T cells in repeated Plasmodium falciparum infection. TCRdb re-called clones from the multiplex PCR reads via CATT. The repertoire holds 85,000 to 95,000 delta-chain clones, with more than 1.4% as singletons. Flow sorting of PBMC yielded separate Vgamma9/Vdelta2+ and Vdelta2-negative gammadelta T cell populations for bulk repertoire analysis. Sequenced: gamma-delta T cells from blood. These receptors were collected from a pool of human donors (malaria-infected and uninfected, not separated).

This clone was counted between two and nine times. This CDR3 reads CALGGTPLNGKLIF. In nucleotides, the CDR3 is TGTGCTCTTGGGGGCACCCCCCTCAACGGTAAACTCATCTTT. The chain recombines TRDV1 with TRDJ1; D remains ambiguous. The J gene, not given by TCRdb, was assigned here from a germline match of the nucleotide sequence. V was clipped by 4 bases and J by 7 bases, with 16 bases between them. Germline assignment: CDR1 TSWWSYY and CDR2 QGS. The CDR3 has 14 amino acids.

This clone was found a few times. This DNA's translation differs at residue 22 from TCRdb's protein, which comes from a much larger clone; a read error is likely, and the protein shown is translated from the DNA. The CDR3: CALGARPLPNSLGDTGYTDKLFF. CDR3 DNA: TGTGCTCTTGGGGCTCGGCCTCTTCCTAATAGTCTGGGGGATACGGGTTATACCGATAAACTCTTCTTT. J is TRDJ2 and V is TRDV1, with 12 nucleotides matching TRDD3. TCRdb leaves out the J gene; it was filled in here by matching the DNA to germline. CDR3 length: 23 residues. Germline V gene data show CDR1 as TSWWSYY and CDR2 as QGS. J gave up 12 bases and V 4 bases, and 33 bases lay outside the gene matches.

This clone was seen a handful of times. The protein TCRdb gives is from a much larger clone and does not agree with this DNA's translation at residue 5, likely a read error; the protein shown here comes from the DNA. The chain joins TRDV1 to TRDJ1, with a tentative D call TRDD3 (6 bases). CDR3 length equals 17 residues. V was shortened by 4 bases and J by 3 bases, with 21 bases between the two germline ends. Germline CDR1 reads TSWWSYY; CDR2 reads QGS. CDR3 bases: TGTGCTCTTGGGGGACTGGAGGACTTGGGGATTTCCGATAAACTCATCTTT. It translates to CALGGLEDLGISDKLIF.

This clone turned up a few times. The protein held in TCRdb is that of a much larger clone and does not match this DNA's translation at residue 17, likely because of a read error; the protein shown is translated from the DNA. The V gene is listed as TRDV2; no J gene was called; TRDD3, the table's D call, was not compared with the DNA. The CDR3 extends over 19 amino acids. Germline lookup yields CDR1 GEAIGNYY and CDR2 EKD. In nucleotides, the CDR3 is TGTGCCTGTGACACCTCGGGACGGGGGACCTCCTGGGACACCCGACAGACGTTTTTC. The encoded protein is CACDTSGRGTSWDTRQTFF.

Worth noting for this clone: This likely reflects a read error, since a far larger clone is one base away. This sample includes further DNA sequences coding for the same CDR3. This chain uses TRDV2 with TRDJ3; TRDD3 is a possible D gene (5 bases). Germline V gene data show CDR1 as GEAIGNYY and CDR2 as EKD. CDR3 size: 19 residues. CDR3 DNA: TGCGCCTGTGACACCGCGGGGGGCCCAAGCTCCTGGGACACCCGACAGATGTTTTTC. It specifies CACDTAGGPSSWDTRQMFF.

Concerning this clone: The protein held in TCRdb is that of a much larger clone and does not match this DNA's translation at residue 6, likely because of a read error; the protein shown is translated from the DNA. This rearrangement joins TRDV2 to TRDJ1, with TRDD3 identical over 7 bases. The CDR3 spans 19 residues. V lost 0 bases, J lost 0 bases, and 15 bases stayed unmatched. Germline assignment: CDR1 GEAIGNYY and CDR2 EKD. The CDR3 nucleotides are TGTGCCTGTGACACCATGGGGGAAGGCTGGCCCATTCACACCGATAAACTCATCTTT. This gives the protein CACDTMGEGWPIHTDKLIF.

This clone was seen only a few times. The TCRdb protein, from a much larger clone, departs from this DNA's translation at residue 6, likely by read error; the protein shown derives from the DNA. The chain combines TRDV1 with TRDJ1; 9 bases fit TRDD3. The J gene was not available in TCRdb and was assigned here by matching the DNA to germline segments. CDR1 is TSWWSYY and CDR2 is QGS in the germline V gene. V lost 2 bases to trimming and J lost 2 bases; unmatched junction nucleotides: 15. The CDR3 spans 19 residues. DNA for the CDR3: TGTGCTCTTGGGGAAGGGGGCCCTACTCGGGGATACGGGACCGATAAACTCATCTTT. Its protein product is CALGEGGPTRGYGTDKLIF.

In this sample, this clone turned up a few times. It is likely a read error: a sequence one base away is far more abundant. Other DNA sequences within the sample encode an identical CDR3. The V gene reported is TRDV1; the J gene is uncalled. The CDR3 totals 12 residues. Germline V gives CDR1 TSWWSYY, CDR2 QGS. DNA of the CDR3: TGTGCTCTGGGAGTCGGTGCCGATAAACTCATCTTC. This codes for CALGVGADKLIF.

This clone has more than one count but fewer than ten. Since a far larger clone is one base different, this is likely a read error. Other DNA sequences in this specimen translate into the identical CDR3. The V call is TRDV2, the J call TRDJ1; 8 nucleotides align to TRDD3. The CDR3 sequence is 17 residues long. Unmatched junction bases numbered 12, after V lost 4 bases and J lost 0 bases. Germline V lookup: CDR1 GEAIGNYY, CDR2 EKD. The CDR3 is CACDTLGGDKYTDKLIF. In nucleotides, the CDR3 is TGTGCCTGTGATACTTTAGGGGGGGATAAGTACACCGATAAACTCATCTTT.

In its sample, this clone was seen a few times. The TCRdb protein comes from a much larger clone and disagrees with this DNA's translation at residue 3, likely due to a read error; the protein given here is derived from the DNA. This chain uses TRDV2 with TRDJ1; TRDD3 agrees at 7 bases. This CDR3 has 14 amino acids. From germline, CDR1 is GEAIGNYY and CDR2 EKD. As DNA, the CDR3 is TGTGCCTTTGACCTGGGGGGGGATGTCGATAAACTCATCTTC. This encodes CAFDLGGDVDKLIF.

This clone was detected only a few times. This likely came from a read error, as a far larger clone is one base away. The sample carries other DNA sequences with the same CDR3. The chain couples TRDV3 to TRDJ1, with TRDD3 matching over 8 bases. Germline loops: CDR1 TVYSNPD, CDR2 GDNSRS (reference sequence). The CDR3 extends over 13 amino acids. CDR3 sequence reads: CAFVLGVTDKLIF. In nucleotides, the CDR3 is TGCGCCTTTGTACTGGGGGTTACCGATAAACTCATCTTT.

The table lists this clone with a few counts. This DNA's translation and the protein TCRdb lists, from a much larger clone, do not match at residue 5, likely due to a read error; the protein shown is translated from the DNA. The rearrangement uses TRDV2 and TRDJ2, with 10 bases aligning to TRDD3. Here the J gene was assigned by germline matching of the DNA, as TCRdb has none. The CDR3 runs 15 residues. Unmatched junction bases numbered 4, after V lost 2 bases and J lost 5 bases. In germline, CDR1 is GEAIGNYY, CDR2 EKD. The CDR3 DNA reads as TGTGCCTGTGACATCGTACTGGGGGATACAGCACAACTCTTCTTT. This encodes CACDIVLGDTAQLFF.

This clone came up many times. The gene calls are TRDV1 and TRDJ1; the D gene could be TRDD2 or TRDD3 (5 bases each). The J gene, left out of TCRdb, was set here by checking the DNA against germline. The germline CDR1 and CDR2 sequences are TSWWSYY and QGS. Trimming left V 7 bases short and J 0 bases short, with 21 bases between. The CDR3 covers 17 residues. DNA for the CDR3: TGTGCTCTTGTCCTAGAGGTGCCCGGGGGTTACACCGATAAACTCATCTTT. Its protein is CALVLEVPGGYTDKLIF.

This clone was counted only a few times. The protein that TCRdb holds for this DNA derives from a much larger clone and differs from the translated DNA at residue 13, which likely indicates a read error; the protein shown here is translated from the DNA. The J gene is TRDJ1, the V gene TRDV2; D is possibly TRDD2 or TRDD3 (6 bases each). The J gene, not given by TCRdb, was assigned here from a germline match of the nucleotide sequence. This CDR3 has 21 residues. The germline CDR1 and CDR2 sequences are GEAIGNYY and EKD. Trimming stripped 0 bases from V and 0 bases from J, with 28 bases between. CDR3: CACDTLPSPHGDRHYTDKLIF. CDR3 nucleotides: TGTGCCTGTGACACCCTGCCTTCCCCTCACGGGGATCGGCATTACACCGATAAACTCATCTTT.

This clone was found a few times. This probably arose from a read error, given a far larger clone one base away. This sample includes further DNA sequences coding for the same CDR3. The chain recombines TRDV1 with TRDJ1, with D possibly matching TRDD3 (6 bases). CDR3 length: 16 residues. CDR1 TSWWSYY and CDR2 QGS come from the germline V gene. This chain's CDR3 is CALEEAGVGVTDKLIF. CDR3 sequence (DNA): TGCGCTCTGGAGGAAGCAGGGGTGGGGGTCACCGATAAACTCATCTTT.

A note on this clone: The mismatch at residue 13 between this DNA's translation and the TCRdb protein of a much larger clone likely reflects a read error; the protein shown is translated from the DNA. This chain connects TRDV2 to TRDJ1; 13 positions match TRDD3. TCRdb records no J gene; here it was assigned by comparing the DNA to germline. Trimming took 0 bases from V and 1 from J; bases not matched to a gene: 10. This CDR3 has 19 amino acids. Germline loops: CDR1 GEAIGNYY, CDR2 EKD. The CDR3 here is CACDTLVLGDTRGTDKLIF. In DNA, the CDR3 is TGTGCCTGTGACACCTTAGTACTGGGGGATACGCGGGGCACCGATAAACTCATCTTT.

As to this clone: The TCRdb record carries a much larger clone's protein, which differs from this DNA's translation at residue 3; a read error is the likely cause, and the protein listed here is the DNA translation. The genes are TRDV1 and TRDJ2; the match to TRDD3 covers 8 bases. TCRdb carries no J gene annotation; the J gene was assigned here by matching the DNA with germline. This CDR3 is 21 amino acids long. Germline CDR1 is TSWWSYY and CDR2 is QGS. In DNA form, the CDR3 reads TGTGCTCCTGGGGAAGGGACTGGGGGTCCTGCCTTCGATGCTTTGACAGCACAACTCTTCTTT. The encoded protein is CAPGEGTGGPAFDALTAQLFF.

A remark on this clone: A read error likely explains why the TCRdb protein, taken from a much larger clone, differs from this DNA's translation at residue 8; the protein shown is translated from the DNA. The gene calls are TRDV1 and TRDJ1; 12 positions agree with TRDD3. Germline V lookup: CDR1 TSWWSYY, CDR2 QGS. The V segment lost 2 bases and the J segment 4 bases; nucleotides outside the gene matches: 14. This CDR3 has 19 residues. As DNA, the CDR3 is TGTGCTCTTGGGGAAGGTTGGAGCTGGGGGATACGAGGAGACGATAAACTCATCTTT. Translation: CALGEGWSWGIRGDDKLIF.

This clone was counted only a few times. This DNA's translation differs at residue 15 from TCRdb's protein, which comes from a much larger clone; a read error is likely, and the protein shown is translated from the DNA. The gene calls are TRDV2 and TRDJ3; 12 bases are shared with TRDD3. TCRdb lists no J gene, so it was determined here by aligning the DNA to germline. The CDR3 extends over 20 amino acids. Germline loops: CDR1 GEAIGNYY, CDR2 EKD. CDR3 coding DNA: TGTGCCTGTGACACCGTGAGGACTGGGGGATACTCCTGGGACGCCCGACAGATGTTTTTC. Its protein product is CACDTVRTGGYSWDARQMFF.

Points on this clone: The amino acid sequence in TCRdb belongs to a much larger clone and departs from this DNA's translation at residue 11, likely a sequencing read error; the sequence shown is translated from the DNA. The chain recombines TRDV1 with TRDJ1, with a possible D match to TRDD3 (5 bases). No J segment appears in TCRdb, so it was assigned here by matching the sequence to germline. Germline V lookup: CDR1 TSWWSYY, CDR2 QGS. The V end was cut by 1 base, the J end by 0 bases, with 24 bases between. CDR3 length: 20 residues. CDR3 nucleotide sequence: TGTGCTCTTGGGGAACCCTTATACGATTTGAGGGACCTTTACACCGATAAACTCATCTTT. It yields the protein CALGEPLYDLRDLYTDKLIF.

This clone was counted at least ten times. A read error likely explains this, since a far larger clone differs by one base. The same CDR3 is also encoded by other DNA sequences in this sample. The V call is TRDV1, the J call TRDJ1; 8 nucleotides match TRDD3. The germline V gene has CDR1 TSWWSYY and CDR2 QGS. The CDR3 length is 18 residues. The CDR3 here is CALGDRDGRGIIGYKLIF. The CDR3 coding sequence is TGCGCTCTTGGGGACAGGGACGGAAGGGGGATAATCGGGTATAAACTCATCTTT.

This clone was seen more than once but under ten times. TCRdb's entry gives the protein of a much larger clone, which mismatches this DNA's translation at residue 5, likely from a read error; the protein reported here is translated from the DNA. This chain joins TRDV1 and TRDJ1; 10 bases map to TRDD3. The J gene is not listed in TCRdb, so it was assigned here from a DNA match to germline. V lost 4 bases and J lost 6; bases outside the gene matches: 23. Germline-derived CDR1 and CDR2 are TSWWSYY and QGS. The CDR3 runs to 20 residues. For the CDR3, the DNA is TGTGCTCTTGGGGCTTCTACGTCTTGGGGGATACACCCCCTACCAAATAAACTCATCTTT. Protein product: CALGASTSWGIHPLPNKLIF.

In regard to this clone: TCRdb shows a much larger clone's protein in place of this DNA's translation, and the two differ at residue 19, likely through a read error; the protein shown is translated from the DNA. The J gene was not called, though the V gene is TRDV2; the DNA was not compared with TRDD3, the D call given in the table. Germline CDR1 and CDR2: GEAIGNYY and EKD. The CDR3 totals 21 residues. DNA of the CDR3: TGTGCCTGTGACACCAGGCCGGTCTGGGGTCCAAGCTCCTGGGACACCCGACAGACGTTTTTC. It is translated as CACDTRPVWGPSSWDTRQTFF.

In the case of this clone: This likely traces to a read error, being one base from a far larger clone. Other DNA sequences in this specimen translate into the identical CDR3. The V gene is TRDV3, the J gene TRDJ1; D is perhaps TRDD2 (7 bases). Germline V lookup: CDR1 TVYSNPD, CDR2 GDNSRS (reference sequence). The CDR3 has 21 amino acids. The ends were cut back, 3 bases at V and 0 bases at J, with 35 bases in the middle. The CDR3 region has the DNA TGTGCCTTCGGTCCCCTTTCCTACGGAGCTCTACTGGGACCTAACACCGATAAACTCATCTTT. Its protein product is CAFGPLSYGALLGPNTDKLIF. The full variable domain, rest sourced from reference TRDV3 and TRDJ1, is CDKVTQSSPDQTVASGSEVVLLCTYDTVYSNPDLFWYRIRPDYSFQFVFYGDNSRSEGADFTQGRFSVKHILTQKAFHLVISPVRTEDSATYYCAFGPLSYGALLGPNTDKLIFGKGTRVTVEP.

In this sample, this clone turned up many times. Other DNA sequences in the sample encode the same CDR3. This sequence joins TRDV1 and TRDJ1; D unclear. The CDR3 runs to 17 residues. The V gene's germline CDR1 is TSWWSYY and CDR2 QGS. Trimming removed 7 bases at V and 1 base at J, with 22 bases between. The CDR3 reads CALAGPPVPLPTDKLIF. CDR3 DNA: TGTGCTCTTGCTGGTCCTCCGGTCCCTTTGCCCACCGATAAACTCATCTTT.

This clone came up many times. The same CDR3 also results from other DNA sequences found in this sample. This chain links TRDV1 with TRDJ1; 7 positions match TRDD3. There are 15 residues in the CDR3. With 2 bases clipped from V and 6 bases from J, the junction kept 9 bases outside the gene matches. Germline CDR1 TSWWSYY, CDR2 QGS. Here the CDR3 reads CALGEFIFWGHKLIF. The CDR3 coding sequence is TGTGCTCTTGGGGAATTTATCTTCTGGGGGCATAAACTCATCTTT.

For this clone: This likely came from a read error, as a far larger clone is one base away. Additional DNA sequences in this sample encode the identical CDR3. J is TRDJ1 and V is TRDV2; D unresolved. The CDR3 contains 14 residues. Between the trimmed V and J ends, which lost 0 bases and 10 bases, there was a span of 17 bases. The germline gives CDR1 GEAIGNYY, CDR2 EKD. The CDR3: CACDTPFVVGVLIF. In DNA, the CDR3 is TGTGCCTGTGACACCCCGTTTGTAGTTGGCGTACTCATCTTT.

This clone turned up a few times. Translating this DNA gives a protein that differs at residue 3 from the TCRdb one, which belongs to a much larger clone; a read error is likely, and the protein shown is this translation. This sequence joins TRDV1 and TRDJ1; 11 positions match TRDD3. The J gene comes from matching the DNA to germline here; TCRdb lacks it. CDR3 length equals 19 residues. Germline V gene data show CDR1 as TSWWSYY and CDR2 as QGS. The CDR3 spells CAFGDAAMGDTVYTDKLIF. In nucleotides, the CDR3 is TGTGCTTTTGGGGATGCCGCTATGGGGGATACGGTCTACACCGATAAACTCATCTTT.

This clone has a handful of counts. Translating this DNA gives a protein that differs at residue 14 from the TCRdb one, which belongs to a much larger clone; a read error is likely, and the protein shown is this translation. No J gene was assigned, while the V gene was called as TRDV2; TRDD3 reflects the table's D call only, with no check against the DNA. In germline, CDR1 is GEAIGNYY, CDR2 EKD. CDR3 length: 16 amino acids. The CDR3 DNA is TGTGCCTGTGACACCCCTGGGGAAGCTTTGACAGCACAACCCTTCTTT. It encodes CACDTPGEALTAQPFF.

In regard to this clone: A read error likely explains why the TCRdb protein, taken from a much larger clone, differs from this DNA's translation at residue 8; the protein shown is translated from the DNA. This chain joins TRDV2 and TRDJ1, with 11 bases identical to TRDD3. No J gene was available from TCRdb, and it was assigned here by a germline match of the DNA. The CDR3 has 19 amino acids. With V trimmed by 2 bases and J by 7 bases, 20 bases remained unmatched. CDR1 and CDR2 (germline): GEAIGNYY, EKD. CDR3 protein: CACDMMSPKVLGDIGKLIF. In DNA form, the CDR3 reads TGTGCCTGTGACATGATGTCCCCCAAGGTACTGGGGGATATAGGTAAACTCATCTTT.

This clone turned up a few times. This likely stems from a read error, as it lies one base from a far larger clone. Other DNA sequences within the sample encode an identical CDR3. This rearrangement joins TRDV1 to TRDJ1; 12 bases line up with TRDD3. The CDR3 length is 21 residues. CDR1 is TSWWSYY, CDR2 QGS, per germline. The CDR3 sequence is CALGDPPRGLGDTMRTDKLIF. The DNA of the CDR3 is TGTGCTCTTGGGGACCCCCCTAGAGGGCTGGGGGATACGATGCGCACCGACAAACTCATCTTT.

This clone was seen many times. Other DNA sequences in this specimen translate into the identical CDR3. The V and J genes are TRDV2 and TRDJ1; a weak D match, TRDD3 (5 bases). Germline assignment: CDR1 GEAIGNYY and CDR2 EKD. The CDR3 length is 16 residues. Trimming removed 0 bases from V and 5 bases from J, with 18 bases in between. CDR3 in DNA: TGTGCCTGTGACACCGTTGGGCCAACTTTGGGGGATAAACTCATCTTT. Translated, it gives CACDTVGPTLGDKLIF.